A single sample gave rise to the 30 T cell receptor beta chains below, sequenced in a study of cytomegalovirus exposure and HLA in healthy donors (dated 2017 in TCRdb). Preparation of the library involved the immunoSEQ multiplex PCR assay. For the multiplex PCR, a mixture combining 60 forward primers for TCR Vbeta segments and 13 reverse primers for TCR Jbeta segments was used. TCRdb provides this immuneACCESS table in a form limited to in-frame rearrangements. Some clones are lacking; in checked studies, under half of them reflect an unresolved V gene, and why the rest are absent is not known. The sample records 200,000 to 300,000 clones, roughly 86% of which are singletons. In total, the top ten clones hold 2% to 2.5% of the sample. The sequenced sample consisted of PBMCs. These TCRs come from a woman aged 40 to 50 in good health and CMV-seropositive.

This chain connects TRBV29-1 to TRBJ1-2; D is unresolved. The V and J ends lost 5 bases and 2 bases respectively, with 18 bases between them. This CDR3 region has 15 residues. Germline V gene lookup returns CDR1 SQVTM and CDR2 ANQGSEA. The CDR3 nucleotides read TGCAGCGTTTCCCCCGACTTAGCTGGGAACTATGGCTACACCTTC. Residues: CSVSPDLAGNYGYTF.

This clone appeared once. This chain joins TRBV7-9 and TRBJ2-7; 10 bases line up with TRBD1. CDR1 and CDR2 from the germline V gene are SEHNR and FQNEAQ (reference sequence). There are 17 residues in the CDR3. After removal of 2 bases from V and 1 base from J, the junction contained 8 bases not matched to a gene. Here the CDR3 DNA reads TGTGCCAGCAGCTTAACCCTTGGGACAGGGGAATCCTACGAGCAGTACTTC. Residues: CASSLTLGTGESYEQYF.

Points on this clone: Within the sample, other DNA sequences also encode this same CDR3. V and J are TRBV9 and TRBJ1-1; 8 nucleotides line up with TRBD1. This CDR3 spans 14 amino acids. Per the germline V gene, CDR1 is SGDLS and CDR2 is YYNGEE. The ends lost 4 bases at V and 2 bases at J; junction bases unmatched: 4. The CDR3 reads CASSPGTGNTEAFF. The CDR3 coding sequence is TGTGCCAGCAGCCCTGGGACAGGTAACACTGAAGCTTTCTTT. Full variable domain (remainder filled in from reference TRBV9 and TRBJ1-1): DSGVTQTPKHLITATGQRVTLRCSPRSGDLSVYWYQQSLDQGLQFLIQYYNGEERAKGNILERFSAQQFPDLHSELNLSSLELGDSALYFCASSPGTGNTEAFFGQGTRLTVV.

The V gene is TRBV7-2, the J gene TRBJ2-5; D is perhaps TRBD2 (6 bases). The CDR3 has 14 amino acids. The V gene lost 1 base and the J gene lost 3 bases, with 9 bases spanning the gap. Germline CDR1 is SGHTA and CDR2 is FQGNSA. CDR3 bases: TGTGCCAGCAGCTTAGTCACTAGCAAAGAGACCCAGTACTTC. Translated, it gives CASSLVTSKETQYF.

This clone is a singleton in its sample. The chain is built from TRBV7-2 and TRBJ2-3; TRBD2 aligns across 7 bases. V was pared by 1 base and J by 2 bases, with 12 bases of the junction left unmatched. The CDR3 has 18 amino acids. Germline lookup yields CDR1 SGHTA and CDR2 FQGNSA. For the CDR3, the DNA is TGTGCCAGCAGCTTAGTAGATCTAGCGGTCCCCCCCACAGATACGCAGTATTTT. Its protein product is CASSLVDLAVPPTDTQYF. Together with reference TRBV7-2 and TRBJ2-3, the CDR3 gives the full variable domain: GAGVSQSPSNKVTEKGKDVELRCDPISGHTALYWYRQSLGQGLEFLIYFQGNSAPDKSGLPSDRFSAERTGGSVSTLTIQRTQQEDSAVYLCASSLVDLAVPPTDTQYFGPGTRLTVL.

CDR3 bases: TGTGCCATCAGTGCTAACAATGAGCAGTTCTTC. It translates to CAISANNEQFF. The J gene is TRBJ2-1, the V gene TRBV10-3; the D is unclear. Trimming took 4 bases from V and 5 from J, leaving 3 bases between them. The CDR3 sequence is 11 residues long. Germline V gene data show CDR1 as ENHRY and CDR2 as SYGVKD.

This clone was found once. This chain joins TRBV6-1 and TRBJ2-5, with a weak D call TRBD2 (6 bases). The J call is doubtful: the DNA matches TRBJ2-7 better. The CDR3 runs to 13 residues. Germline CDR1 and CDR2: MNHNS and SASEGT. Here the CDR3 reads CASSLADSYEQYF. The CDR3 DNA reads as TGTGCCAGCAGTTTAGCGGACTCCTACGAGCAGTACTTC.

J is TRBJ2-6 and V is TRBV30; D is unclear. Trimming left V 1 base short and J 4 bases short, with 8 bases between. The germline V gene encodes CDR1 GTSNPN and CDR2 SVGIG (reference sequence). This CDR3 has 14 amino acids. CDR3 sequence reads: CAWSDLRGANVLTF. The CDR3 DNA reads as TGTGCCTGGAGTGACCTGCGAGGGGCCAACGTCCTGACTTTC.

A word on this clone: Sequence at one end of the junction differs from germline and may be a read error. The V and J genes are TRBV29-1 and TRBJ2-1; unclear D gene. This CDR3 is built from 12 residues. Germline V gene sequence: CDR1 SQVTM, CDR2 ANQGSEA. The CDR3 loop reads CCARSDYNEQFF. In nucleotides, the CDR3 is TGTTGTGCAAGAAGCGATTACAATGAGCAGTTCTTC.

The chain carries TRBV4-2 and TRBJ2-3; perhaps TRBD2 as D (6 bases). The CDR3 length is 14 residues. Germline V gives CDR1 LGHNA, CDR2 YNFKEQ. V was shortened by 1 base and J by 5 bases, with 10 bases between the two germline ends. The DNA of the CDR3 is TGTGCCAGCAGCCAAGGAATTAGCGGAGATACGCAGTATTTT. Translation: CASSQGISGDTQYF.

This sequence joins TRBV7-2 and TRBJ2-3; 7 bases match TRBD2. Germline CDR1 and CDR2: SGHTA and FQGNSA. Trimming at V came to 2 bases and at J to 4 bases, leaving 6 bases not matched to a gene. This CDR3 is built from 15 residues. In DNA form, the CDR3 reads TGTGCCAGCAGCTTAACGGCGGGAGTTGCAGATACGCAGTATTTT. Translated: CASSLTAGVADTQYF.

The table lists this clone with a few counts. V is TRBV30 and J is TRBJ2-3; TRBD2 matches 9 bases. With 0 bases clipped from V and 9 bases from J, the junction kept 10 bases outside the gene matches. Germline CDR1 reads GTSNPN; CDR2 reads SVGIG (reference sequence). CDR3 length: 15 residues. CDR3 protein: CAWSVRGLAFYTQYF. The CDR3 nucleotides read TGTGCCTGGAGTGTAAGGGGACTAGCCTTTTACACGCAGTATTTT.

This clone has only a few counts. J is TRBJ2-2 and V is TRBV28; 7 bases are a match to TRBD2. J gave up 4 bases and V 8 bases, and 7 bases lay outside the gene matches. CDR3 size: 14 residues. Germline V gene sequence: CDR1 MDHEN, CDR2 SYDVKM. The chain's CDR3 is CASAGGGVTGELFF. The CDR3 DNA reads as TGTGCCAGCGCTGGGGGAGGGGTCACCGGGGAGCTGTTTTTT.

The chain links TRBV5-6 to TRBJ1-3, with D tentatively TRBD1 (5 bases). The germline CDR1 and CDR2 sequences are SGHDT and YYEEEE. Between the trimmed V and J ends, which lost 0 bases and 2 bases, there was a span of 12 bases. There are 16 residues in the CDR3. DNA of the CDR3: TGTGCCAGCAGCTTGGAAGGTTTAGGGGCTGGAAACACCATATATTTT. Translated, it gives CASSLEGLGAGNTIYF.

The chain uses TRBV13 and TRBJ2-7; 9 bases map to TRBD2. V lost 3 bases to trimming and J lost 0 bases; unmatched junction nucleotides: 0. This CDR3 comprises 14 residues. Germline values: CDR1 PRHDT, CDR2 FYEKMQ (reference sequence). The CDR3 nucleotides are TGTGCCAGCAGCTTTAGCGGGAGCTCCTACGAGCAGTACTTC. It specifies CASSFSGSSYEQYF.

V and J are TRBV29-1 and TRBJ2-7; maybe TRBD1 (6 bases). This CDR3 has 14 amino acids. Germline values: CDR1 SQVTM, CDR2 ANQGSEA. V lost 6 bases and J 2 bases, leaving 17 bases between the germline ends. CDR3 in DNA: TGCAGCGTCGTCCACGGACAGCCCACCTACGAGCAGTACTTC. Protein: CSVVHGQPTYEQYF.

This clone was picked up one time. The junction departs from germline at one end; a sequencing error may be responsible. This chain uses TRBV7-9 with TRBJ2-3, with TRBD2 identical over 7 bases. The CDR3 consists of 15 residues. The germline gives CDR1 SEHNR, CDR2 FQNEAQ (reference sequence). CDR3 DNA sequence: TGTGCCAGCGGCTTTGCGGGAGCGGCCCCAGATACGCAGTATTTT. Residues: CASGFAGAAPDTQYF.

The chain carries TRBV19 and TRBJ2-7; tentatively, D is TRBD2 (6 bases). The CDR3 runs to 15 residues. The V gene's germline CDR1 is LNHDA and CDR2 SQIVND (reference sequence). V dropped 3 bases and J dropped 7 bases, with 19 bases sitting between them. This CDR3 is CASSISSTSSGEQYF. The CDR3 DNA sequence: TGTGCCAGTAGTATCTCCTCGACTAGTAGTGGGGAGCAGTACTTC. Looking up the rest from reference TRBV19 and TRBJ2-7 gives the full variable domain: DGGITQSPKYLFRKEGQNVTLSCEQNLNHDAMYWYRQDPGQGLRLIYYSQIVNDFQKGDIAEGYSVSREKKESFPLTVTSAQKNPTAFYLCASSISSTSSGEQYFGPGTRLTVT.

CDR3 nucleotide sequence: TGTGCCAGCAGTTTGACAGGGATTGAAAAACTGTTTTTT. It yields the protein CASSLTGIEKLFF. This chain joins TRBV28 and TRBJ1-4; 7 positions agree with TRBD1. The germline CDR1 and CDR2 sequences are MDHEN and SYDVKM. V dropped 3 bases and J dropped 7; count of bases not matched to a gene: 2. The CDR3 is 13 amino acids.

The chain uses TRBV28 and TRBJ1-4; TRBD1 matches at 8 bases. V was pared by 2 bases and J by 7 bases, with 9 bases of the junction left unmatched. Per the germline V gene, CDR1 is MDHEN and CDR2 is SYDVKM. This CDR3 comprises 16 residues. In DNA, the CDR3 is TGTGCCAGCAGTTTAGCTCGACAGGGGAGGAGTGAAAAACTGTTTTTT. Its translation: CASSLARQGRSEKLFF.

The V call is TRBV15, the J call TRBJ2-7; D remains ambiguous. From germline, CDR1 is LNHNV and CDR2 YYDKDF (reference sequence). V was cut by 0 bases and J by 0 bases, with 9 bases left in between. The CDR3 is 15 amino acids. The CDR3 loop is CATSRELFSSYEQYF. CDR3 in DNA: TGTGCCACCAGCAGAGAGCTATTTAGCTCCTACGAGCAGTACTTC.

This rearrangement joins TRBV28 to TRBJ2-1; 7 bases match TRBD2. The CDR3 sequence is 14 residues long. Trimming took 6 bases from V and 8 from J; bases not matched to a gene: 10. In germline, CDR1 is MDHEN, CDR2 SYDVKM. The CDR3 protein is CASRTSAILDEQFF. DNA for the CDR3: TGTGCCAGCAGAACTAGCGCTATTTTGGATGAGCAGTTCTTC.

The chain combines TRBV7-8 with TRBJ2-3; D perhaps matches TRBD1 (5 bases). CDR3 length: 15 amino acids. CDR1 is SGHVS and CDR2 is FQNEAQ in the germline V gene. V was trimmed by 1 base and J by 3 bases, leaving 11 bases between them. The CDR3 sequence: CASSLEQGQTDTQYF. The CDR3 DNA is TGTGCCAGCAGCTTAGAGCAGGGTCAAACAGATACGCAGTATTTT.

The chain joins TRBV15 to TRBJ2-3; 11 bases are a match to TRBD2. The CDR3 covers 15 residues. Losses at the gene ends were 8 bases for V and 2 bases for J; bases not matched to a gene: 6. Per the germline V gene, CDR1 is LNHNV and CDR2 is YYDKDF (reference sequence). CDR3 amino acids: CATSGTSGYTDTQYF. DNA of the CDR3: TGTGCCACCTCCGGGACTAGCGGATACACAGATACGCAGTATTTT.

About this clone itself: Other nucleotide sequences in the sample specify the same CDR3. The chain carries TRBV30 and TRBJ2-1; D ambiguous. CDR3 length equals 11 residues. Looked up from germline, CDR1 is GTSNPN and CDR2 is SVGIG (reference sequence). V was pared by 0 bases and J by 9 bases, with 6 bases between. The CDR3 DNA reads TGTGCCTGGAGTGTAAATAGTGAGCAGTTCTTC. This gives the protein CAWSVNSEQFF.

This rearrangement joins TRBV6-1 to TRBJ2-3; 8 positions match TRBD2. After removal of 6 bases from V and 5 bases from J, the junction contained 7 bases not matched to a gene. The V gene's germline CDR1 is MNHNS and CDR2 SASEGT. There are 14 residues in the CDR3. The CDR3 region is CASRDGRAVDTQYF. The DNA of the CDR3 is TGTGCCAGCAGGGACGGGAGGGCCGTAGATACGCAGTATTTT.

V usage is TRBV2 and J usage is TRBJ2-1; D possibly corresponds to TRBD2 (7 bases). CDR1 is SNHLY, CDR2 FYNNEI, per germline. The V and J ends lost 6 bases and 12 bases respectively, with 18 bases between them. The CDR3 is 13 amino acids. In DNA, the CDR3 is TGTGCCAGCAGGGGAGGGGGGGTCGTGAGGCAGTTCTTC. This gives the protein CASRGGGVVRQFF.

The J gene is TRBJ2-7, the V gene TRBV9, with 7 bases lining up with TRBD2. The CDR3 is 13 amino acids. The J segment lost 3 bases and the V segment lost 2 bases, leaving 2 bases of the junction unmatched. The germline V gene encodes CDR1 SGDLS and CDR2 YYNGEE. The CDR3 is CASSVGGSYEQYF. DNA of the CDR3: TGTGCCAGCAGCGTCGGCGGGAGCTACGAGCAGTACTTC. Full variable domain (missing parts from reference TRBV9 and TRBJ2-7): DSGVTQTPKHLITATGQRVTLRCSPRSGDLSVYWYQQSLDQGLQFLIQYYNGEERAKGNILERFSAQQFPDLHSELNLSSLELGDSALYFCASSVGGSYEQYFGPGTRLTVT.

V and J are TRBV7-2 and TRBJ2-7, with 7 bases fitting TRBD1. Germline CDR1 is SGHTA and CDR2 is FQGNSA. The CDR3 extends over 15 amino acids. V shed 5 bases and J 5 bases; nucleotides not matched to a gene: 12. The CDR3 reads CASSQMAKGADEQYF. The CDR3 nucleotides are TGTGCCAGCAGCCAGATGGCCAAGGGGGCCGACGAGCAGTACTTC. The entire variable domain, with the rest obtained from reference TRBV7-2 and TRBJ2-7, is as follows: GAGVSQSPSNKVTEKGKDVELRCDPISGHTALYWYRQSLGQGLEFLIYFQGNSAPDKSGLPSDRFSAERTGGSVSTLTIQRTQQEDSAVYLCASSQMAKGADEQYFGPGTRLTVT.

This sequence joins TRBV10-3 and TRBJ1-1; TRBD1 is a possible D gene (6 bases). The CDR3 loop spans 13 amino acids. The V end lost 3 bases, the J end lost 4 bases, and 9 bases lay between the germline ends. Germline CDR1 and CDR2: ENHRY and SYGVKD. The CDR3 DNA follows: TGTGCCATCAGTGAAGGACAGCGCACTGAAGCTTTCTTT. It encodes CAISEGQRTEAFF.